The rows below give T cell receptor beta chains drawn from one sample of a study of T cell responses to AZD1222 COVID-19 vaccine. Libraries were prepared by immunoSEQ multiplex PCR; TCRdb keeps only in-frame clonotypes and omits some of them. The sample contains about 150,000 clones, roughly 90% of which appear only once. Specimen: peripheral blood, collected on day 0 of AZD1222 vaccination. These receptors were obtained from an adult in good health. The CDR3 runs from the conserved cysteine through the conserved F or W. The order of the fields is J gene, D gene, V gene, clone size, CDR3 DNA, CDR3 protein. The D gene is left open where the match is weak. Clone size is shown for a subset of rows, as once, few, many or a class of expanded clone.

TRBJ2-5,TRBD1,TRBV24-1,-,TGTGCCACCAGTGATGCGCAGGGGGCTGGTAGAGAGACCCAGTACTTC,CATSDAQGAGRETQYF
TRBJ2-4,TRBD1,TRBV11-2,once,TGTGCCAGCAGCTTACTCCCGACAGGGACCATTCAGTACTTC,CASSLLPTGTIQYF
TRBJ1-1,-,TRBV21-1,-,TGTGCCAGCAGAAAGACAGGGGAAAACACTGAAGCTTTCTTT,CASRKTGENTEAFF
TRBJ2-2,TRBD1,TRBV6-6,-,TGTGCCAGCGGACAGGGGGCGGACACCGGGGAGCTGTTTTTT,CASGQGADTGELFF
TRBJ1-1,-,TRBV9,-,TGTGCCAGCAGCGTACGAGACACTGAAGCTTTCTTT,CASSVRDTEAFF
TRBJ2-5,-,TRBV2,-,TGTGCCAGCAGTGAGTCGGAGACCCAGTACTTC,CASSESETQYF
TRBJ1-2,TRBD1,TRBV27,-,TGTGCCAGCAGTTCGGTACAGGGGGCGCAGGTCTATGGCTACACCTTC,CASSSVQGAQVYGYTF
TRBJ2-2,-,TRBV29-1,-,TGCAGCGCCGATTCGGGTTTATTTGGCGGGGAGCTGTTTTTT,CSADSGLFGGELFF
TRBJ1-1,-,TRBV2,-,TGTGCCAGCAGTGAAGTGGGTTTCTCTGAAGCTTTCTTT,CASSEVGFSEAFF
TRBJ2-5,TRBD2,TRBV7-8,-,TGTGCCAGCACCCCAGCGGGGCCCCAAGAGACCCAGTACTTC,CASTPAGPQETQYF
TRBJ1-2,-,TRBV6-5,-,TGTGCCAGCAGTTACGGGGGTCGGGGGGGAGGCTACACCTTC,CASSYGGRGGGYTF
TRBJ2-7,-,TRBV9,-,TGTGCCAGCAGCGAGAACAGGGAATCTGGCTCCTACGAGCAGTACTTC,CASSENRESGSYEQYF
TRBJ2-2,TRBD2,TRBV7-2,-,TGTGCCAGCAGCTTAACCGCGGGGGTTGACACCGGGGAGCTGTTTTTT,CASSLTAGVDTGELFF
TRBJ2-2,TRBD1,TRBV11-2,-,TGTGCCAGCAGCTTGGGACAGGGAAACACCGGGGAGCTGTTTTTT,CASSLGQGNTGELFF
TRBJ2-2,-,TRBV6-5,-,TGTGCCAGCAGTTACTCCCCTGACACCGGGGAGCTGTTTTTT,CASSYSPDTGELFF
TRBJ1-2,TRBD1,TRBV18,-,TGTGCCAGCTCACCACCGTCCGAGGGGGCACATGGCTACACCTTC,CASSPPSEGAHGYTF
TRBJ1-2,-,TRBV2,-,TGTGCCAGCAGTGAAGCGGTAGATGGCTACACCTTC,CASSEAVDGYTF
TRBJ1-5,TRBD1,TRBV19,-,TGTGCCAGTAGTACCCGACAGGGCCCGTTGGGTCAGCCCCAGCATTTT,CASSTRQGPLGQPQHF
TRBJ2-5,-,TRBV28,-,TGTGCCAGCAGCCCCAGAAGTCAAGAGACCCAGTACTTC,CASSPRSQETQYF
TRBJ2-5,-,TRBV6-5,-,TGTGCCAGCAGTCCGGGCCGAGGGTTGGAGGCGACCCAGTACTTC,CASSPGRGLEATQYF
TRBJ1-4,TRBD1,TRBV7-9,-,TGTGCCAGCAGCTCCAGGGGGGGGACTCAACTGTTTTTT,CASSSRGGTQLFF
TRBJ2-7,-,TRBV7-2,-,TGTGCCAGCAGCCCGGGGAAGATTTCCTACGAGCAGTACTTC,CASSPGKISYEQYF
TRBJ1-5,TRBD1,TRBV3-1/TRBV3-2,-,TGTGCCAGCGGGGAGGACAGGGCGAAAATTCATCAGCCCCAGCATTTT,CASGEDRAKIHQPQHF
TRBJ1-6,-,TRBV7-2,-,TGTGCCAGCATCCTAGGACAAACGGGTTATTCACCCCTCCACTTT,CASILGQTGYSPLHF
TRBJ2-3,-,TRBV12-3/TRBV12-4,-,TGTGCCAGCAGTTTGGGCACAGATACGCAGTATTTT,CASSLGTDTQYF
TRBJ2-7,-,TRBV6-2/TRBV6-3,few,TGTGCCAGCAGTTACGCACTCGACGCACTCGGGTACGAGCAGTACTTC,CASSYALDALGYEQYF
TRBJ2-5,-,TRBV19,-,TGTGCCAGTAGTCAGGAGCCTGGGACCCAGTACTTC,CASSQEPGTQYF
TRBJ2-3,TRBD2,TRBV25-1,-,TGTGCCAGCAGTGAACCAACTGCGGGGGTCACAGATACGCAGTATTTT,CASSEPTAGVTDTQYF
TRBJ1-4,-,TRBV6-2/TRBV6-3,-,TGTGCCAGCAGTTCCCTCCCCGGCCTGGTGGGAAATGAAAAACTGTTTTTT,CASSSLPGLVGNEKLFF
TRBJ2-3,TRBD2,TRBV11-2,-,TGTGCCAGCAGCTTAGAAGCGGGGATTAGCACAGATACGCAGTATTTT,CASSLEAGISTDTQYF
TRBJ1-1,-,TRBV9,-,TGTGCCAGCAGCGCGAACATCGAAAACACTGAAGCTTTCTTT,CASSANIENTEAFF
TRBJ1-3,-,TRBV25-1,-,TGTGCCAGCAGTGACCATTTCTCCCCTGGAAACACCATATATTTT,CASSDHFSPGNTIYF
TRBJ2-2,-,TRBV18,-,TGTGCCAGCTCACTCGCCGGGACAACCGCCGGGGAGCTGTTTTTT,CASSLAGTTAGELFF
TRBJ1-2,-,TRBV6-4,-,TGTGCCAGCAGTCCTTTCGACGGGGGAGCCTATGGCTACACCTTC,CASSPFDGGAYGYTF
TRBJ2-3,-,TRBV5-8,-,TGTGCCAGCAGCCCGGGAACTGCCGGGGGCACAGATACGCAGTATTTT,CASSPGTAGGTDTQYF
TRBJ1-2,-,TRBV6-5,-,TGTGCCAGCCTCCCCTTAGGGTCCCACTATGGCTACACCTTC,CASLPLGSHYGYTF
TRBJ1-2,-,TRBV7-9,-,TGTGCCAGCAGCTTAGGACAAAGTAACTATGGCTACACCTTC,CASSLGQSNYGYTF
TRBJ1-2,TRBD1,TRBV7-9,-,TGTGCCACCCACCGGGACAGGGGTAACTATGGCTACACCTTC,CATHRDRGNYGYTF
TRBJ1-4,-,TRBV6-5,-,TGTGCCAGCACCCTAGGGGGGGGAACTAATGAAAAACTGTTTTTT,CASTLGGGTNEKLFF
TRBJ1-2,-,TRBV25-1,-,TGTGCCAGCAGTGATGGCAGGGGAGACTATGGCTACACCTTC,CASSDGRGDYGYTF
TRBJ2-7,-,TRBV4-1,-,TGCGCCAGCAGCCAAGAAACAGGAAAGCAGTACTTC,CASSQETGKQYF
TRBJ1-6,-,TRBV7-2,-,TGTGCCAGCAGCTCAGGGCCCCATAATTCACCCCTCCACTTT,CASSSGPHNSPLHF
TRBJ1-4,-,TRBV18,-,TGTGCCAGCTCACTAGTGAGGGCTGGTGAAAAACTGTTTTTT,CASSLVRAGEKLFF
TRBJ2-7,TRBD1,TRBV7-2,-,TGTGCCAGCAGCTGGACAGGGGGAGGCGAGCAGTACTTC,CASSWTGGGEQYF
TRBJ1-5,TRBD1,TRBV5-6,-,TGTGCCAGCAGTTCGACAGGGTCGGAACAGCCCCAGCATTTT,CASSSTGSEQPQHF
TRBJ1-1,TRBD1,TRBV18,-,TGTGCCAGCTCACTTATGACAGGGACGAACACTGAAGCTTTCTTT,CASSLMTGTNTEAFF
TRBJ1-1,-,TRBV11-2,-,TGTGCCAGCAGCTTAAGAGAGAACACTGAAGCTTTCTTT,CASSLRENTEAFF
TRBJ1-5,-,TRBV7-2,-,TGTGCCAGCAGCCTAAAACTCTTTCAGCCCCAGCATTTT,CASSLKLFQPQHF
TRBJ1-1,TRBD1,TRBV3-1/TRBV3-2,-,TGTGCCAGCAGCCAAGATCCAGGGGGAGGCACTGAAGCTTTCTTT,CASSQDPGGGTEAFF